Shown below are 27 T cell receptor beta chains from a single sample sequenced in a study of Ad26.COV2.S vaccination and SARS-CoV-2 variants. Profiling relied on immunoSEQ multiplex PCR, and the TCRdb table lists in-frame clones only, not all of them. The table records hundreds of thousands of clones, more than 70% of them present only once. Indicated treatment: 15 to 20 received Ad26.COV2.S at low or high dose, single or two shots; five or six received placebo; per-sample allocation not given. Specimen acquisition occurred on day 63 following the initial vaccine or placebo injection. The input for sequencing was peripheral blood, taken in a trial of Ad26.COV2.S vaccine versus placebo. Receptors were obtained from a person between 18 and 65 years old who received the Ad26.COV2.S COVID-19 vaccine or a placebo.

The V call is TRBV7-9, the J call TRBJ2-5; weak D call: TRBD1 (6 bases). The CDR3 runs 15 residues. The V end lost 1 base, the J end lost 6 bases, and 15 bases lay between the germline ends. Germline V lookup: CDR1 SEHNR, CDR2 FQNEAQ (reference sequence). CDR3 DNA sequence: TGTGCCAGCAGCTTAGGGTCAGGGGAAGGAAAGACCCAGTACTTC. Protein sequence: CASSLGSGEGKTQYF.

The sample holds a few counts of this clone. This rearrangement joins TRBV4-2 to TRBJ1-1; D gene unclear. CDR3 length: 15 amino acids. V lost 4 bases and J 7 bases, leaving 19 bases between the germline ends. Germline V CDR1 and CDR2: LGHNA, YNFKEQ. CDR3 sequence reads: CASSPSVTEGVEAFF. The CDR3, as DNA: TGTGCCAGCAGCCCCTCGGTTACAGAGGGAGTTGAAGCTTTCTTT.

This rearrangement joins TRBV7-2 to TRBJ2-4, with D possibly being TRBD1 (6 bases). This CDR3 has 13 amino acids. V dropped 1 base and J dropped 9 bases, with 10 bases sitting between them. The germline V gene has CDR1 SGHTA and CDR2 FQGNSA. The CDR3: CASSLGQGSIQYF. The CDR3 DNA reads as TGTGCCAGCAGCTTAGGGCAGGGGAGCATTCAGTACTTC.

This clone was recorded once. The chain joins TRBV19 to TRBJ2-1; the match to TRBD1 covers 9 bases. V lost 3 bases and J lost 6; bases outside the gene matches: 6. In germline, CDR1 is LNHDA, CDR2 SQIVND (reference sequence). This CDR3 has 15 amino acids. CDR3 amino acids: CASSIRDREVNEQFF. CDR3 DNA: TGTGCCAGTAGTATCCGGGACAGGGAGGTCAATGAGCAGTTCTTC.

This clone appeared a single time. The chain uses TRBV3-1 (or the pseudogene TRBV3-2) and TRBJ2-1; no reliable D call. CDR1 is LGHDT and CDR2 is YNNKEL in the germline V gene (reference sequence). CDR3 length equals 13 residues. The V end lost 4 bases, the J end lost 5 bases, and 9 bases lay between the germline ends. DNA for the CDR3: TGTGCCAGCAGCCCCGAGGTCGACAATGAGCAGTTCTTC. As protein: CASSPEVDNEQFF.

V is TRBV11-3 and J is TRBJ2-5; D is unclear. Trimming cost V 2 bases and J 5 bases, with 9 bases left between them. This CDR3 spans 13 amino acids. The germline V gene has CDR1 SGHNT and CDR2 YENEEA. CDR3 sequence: CASSLMGWETQYF. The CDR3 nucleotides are TGTGCCAGCAGCTTAATGGGATGGGAGACCCAGTACTTC.

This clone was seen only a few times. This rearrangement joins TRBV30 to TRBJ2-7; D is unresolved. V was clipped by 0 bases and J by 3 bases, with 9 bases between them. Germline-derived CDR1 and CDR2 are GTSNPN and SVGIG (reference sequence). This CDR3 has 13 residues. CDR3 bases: TGTGCCTGGAGTGTAGGCACCAACTACGAGCAGTACTTC. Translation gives CAWSVGTNYEQYF. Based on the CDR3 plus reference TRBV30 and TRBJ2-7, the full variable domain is SQTIHQWPATLVQPVGSPLSLECTVEGTSNPNLYWYRQAAGRGLQLLFYSVGIGQISSEVPQNLSASRPQDRQFILSSKKLLLSDSGFYLCAWSVGTNYEQYFGPGTRLTVT.

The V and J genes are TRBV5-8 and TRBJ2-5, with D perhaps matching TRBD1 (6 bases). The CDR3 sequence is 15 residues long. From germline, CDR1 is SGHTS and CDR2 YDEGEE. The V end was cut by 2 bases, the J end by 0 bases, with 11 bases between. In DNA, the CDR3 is TGTGCCAGCAGCTTCGTCACAGGGTACCAAGAGACCCAGTACTTC. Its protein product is CASSFVTGYQETQYF. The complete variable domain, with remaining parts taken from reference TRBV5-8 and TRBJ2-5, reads EAGVTQSPTHLIKTRGQQATLRCSPISGHTSVYWYQQALGLGLQFLLWYDEGEERNRGNFPPRFSGRQFPNYSSELNVNALELEDSALYLCASSFVTGYQETQYFGPGTRLLVL.

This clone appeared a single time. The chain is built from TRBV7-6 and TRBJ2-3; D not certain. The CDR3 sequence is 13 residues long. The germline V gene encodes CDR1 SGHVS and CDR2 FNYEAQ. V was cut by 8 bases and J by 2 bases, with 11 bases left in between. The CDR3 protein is CASGDTSTDTQYF. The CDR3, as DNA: TGTGCCAGCGGCGACACCTCCACAGATACGCAGTATTTT.

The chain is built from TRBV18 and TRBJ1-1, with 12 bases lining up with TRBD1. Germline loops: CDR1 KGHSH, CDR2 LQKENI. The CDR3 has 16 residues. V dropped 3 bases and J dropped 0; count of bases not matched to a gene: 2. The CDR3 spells CASSPGTGGLNTEAFF. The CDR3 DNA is TGTGCCAGCTCACCCGGGACAGGGGGCCTGAACACTGAAGCTTTCTTT.

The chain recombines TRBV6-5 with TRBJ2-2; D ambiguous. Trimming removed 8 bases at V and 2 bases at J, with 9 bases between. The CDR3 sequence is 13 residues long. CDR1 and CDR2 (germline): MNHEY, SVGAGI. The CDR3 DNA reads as TGTGCCAGCGGGCAGATAAACACCGGGGAGCTGTTTTTT. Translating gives CASGQINTGELFF.

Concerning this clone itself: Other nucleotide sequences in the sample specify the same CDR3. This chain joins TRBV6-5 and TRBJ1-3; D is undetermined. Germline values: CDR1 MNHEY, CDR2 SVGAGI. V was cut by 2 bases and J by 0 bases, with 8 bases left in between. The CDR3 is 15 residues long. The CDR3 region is CASSYGENSGNTIYF. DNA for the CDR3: TGTGCCAGCAGTTACGGGGAAAACTCTGGAAACACCATATATTTT.

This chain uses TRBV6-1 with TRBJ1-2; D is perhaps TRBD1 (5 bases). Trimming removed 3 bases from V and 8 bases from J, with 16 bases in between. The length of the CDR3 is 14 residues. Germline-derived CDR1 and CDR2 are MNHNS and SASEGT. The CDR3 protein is CASSDRDSAIGYTF. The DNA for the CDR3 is TGTGCCAGCAGTGACCGGGACTCCGCTATCGGCTACACCTTC.

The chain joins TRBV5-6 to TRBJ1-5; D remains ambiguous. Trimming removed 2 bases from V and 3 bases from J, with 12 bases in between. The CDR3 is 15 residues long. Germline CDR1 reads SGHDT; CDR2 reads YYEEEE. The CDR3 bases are TGTGCCAGCAGCTTATATGACACCCCCAATCAGCCCCAGCATTTT. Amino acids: CASSLYDTPNQPQHF.

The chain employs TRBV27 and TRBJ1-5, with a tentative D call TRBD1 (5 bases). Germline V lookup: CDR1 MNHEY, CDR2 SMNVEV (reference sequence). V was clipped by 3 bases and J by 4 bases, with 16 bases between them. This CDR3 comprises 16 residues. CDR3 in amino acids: CASSFTTGGVNQPQHF. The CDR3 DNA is TGTGCCAGCAGTTTTACAACGGGGGGAGTAAATCAGCCCCAGCATTTT.

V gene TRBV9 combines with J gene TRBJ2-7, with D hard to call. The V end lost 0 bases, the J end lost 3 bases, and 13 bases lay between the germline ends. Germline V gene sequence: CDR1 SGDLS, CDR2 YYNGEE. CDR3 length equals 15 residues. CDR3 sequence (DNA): TGTGCCAGCAGCGTAGGGGCAGGCCTGGTCTACGAGCAGTACTTC. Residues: CASSVGAGLVYEQYF.

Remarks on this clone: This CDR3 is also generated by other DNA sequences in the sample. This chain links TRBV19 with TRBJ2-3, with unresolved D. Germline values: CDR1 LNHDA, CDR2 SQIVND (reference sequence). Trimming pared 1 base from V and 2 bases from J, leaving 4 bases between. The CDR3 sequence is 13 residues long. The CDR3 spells CASSIGSTDTQYF. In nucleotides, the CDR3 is TGTGCCAGTAGTATAGGTTCCACAGATACGCAGTATTTT.

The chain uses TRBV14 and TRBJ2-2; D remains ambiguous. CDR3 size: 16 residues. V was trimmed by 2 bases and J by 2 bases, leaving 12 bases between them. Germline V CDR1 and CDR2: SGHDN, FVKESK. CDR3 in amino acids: CASSQIGGINTGELFF. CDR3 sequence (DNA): TGTGCCAGCAGCCAAATAGGCGGAATAAACACCGGGGAGCTGTTTTTT.

The DNA for the CDR3 is TGCAGCGTTGAAGCCAGGTTAGGCCTCTATGGCTACACCTTC. Protein product: CSVEARLGLYGYTF. J is TRBJ1-2 and V is TRBV29-1; no firm D call. The germline gives CDR1 SQVTM, CDR2 ANQGSEA. Trimming pared 1 base from V and 4 bases from J, leaving 13 bases between. This CDR3 comprises 14 residues.

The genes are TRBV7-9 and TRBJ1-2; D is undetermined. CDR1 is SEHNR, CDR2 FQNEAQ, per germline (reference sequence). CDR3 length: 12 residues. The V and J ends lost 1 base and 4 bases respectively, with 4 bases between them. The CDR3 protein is CASSLGPYGYTF. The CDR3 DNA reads TGTGCCAGCAGCTTAGGGCCCTATGGCTACACCTTC. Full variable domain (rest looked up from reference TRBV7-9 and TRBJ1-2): DTGVSQNPRHKITKRGQNVTFRCDPISEHNRLYWYRQTLGQGPEFLTYFQNEAQLEKSRLLSDRFSAERPKGSFSTLEIQRTEQGDSAMYLCASSLGPYGYTFGSGTRLTVV.

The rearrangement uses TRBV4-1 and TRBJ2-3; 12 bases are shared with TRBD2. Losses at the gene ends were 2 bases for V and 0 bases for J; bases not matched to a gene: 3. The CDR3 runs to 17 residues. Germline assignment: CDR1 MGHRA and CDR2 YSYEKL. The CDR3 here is CASSQPGLAGSTDTQYF. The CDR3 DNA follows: TGCGCCAGCAGCCAACCTGGACTAGCGGGAAGCACAGATACGCAGTATTTT.

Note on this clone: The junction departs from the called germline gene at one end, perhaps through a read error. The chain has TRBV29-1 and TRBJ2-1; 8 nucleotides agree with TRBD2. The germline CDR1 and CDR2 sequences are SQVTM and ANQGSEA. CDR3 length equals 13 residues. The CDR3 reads CSAPAGGYDEQFF. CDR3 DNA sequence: TGCAGCGCACCGGCGGGGGGCTACGATGAGCAGTTCTTC.

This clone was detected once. The CDR3 loop is CASSQSPGGYGYTF. CDR3 nucleotides: TGTGCCAGCAGCCAAAGTCCAGGGGGCTATGGCTACACCTTC. J is TRBJ1-2 and V is TRBV3-1 (or the pseudogene TRBV3-2); 7 bases align to TRBD1. Unmatched junction bases numbered 4, after V lost 2 bases and J lost 4 bases. The length of the CDR3 is 14 residues. Germline CDR1 reads LGHDT; CDR2 reads YNNKEL (reference sequence).

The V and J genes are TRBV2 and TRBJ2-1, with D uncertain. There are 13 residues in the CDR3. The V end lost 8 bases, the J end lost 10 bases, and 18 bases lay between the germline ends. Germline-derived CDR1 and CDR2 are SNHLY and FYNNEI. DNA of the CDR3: TGTGCCAGCGCCTCGGGCTTAGGTATCGAGCAGTTCTTC. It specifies CASASGLGIEQFF. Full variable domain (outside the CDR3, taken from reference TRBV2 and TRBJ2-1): EPEVTQTPSHQVTQMGQEVILRCVPISNHLYFYWYRQILGQKVEFLVSFYNNEISEKSEIFDDQFSVERPDGSNFTLKIRSTKLEDSAMYFCASASGLGIEQFFGPGTRLTVL.

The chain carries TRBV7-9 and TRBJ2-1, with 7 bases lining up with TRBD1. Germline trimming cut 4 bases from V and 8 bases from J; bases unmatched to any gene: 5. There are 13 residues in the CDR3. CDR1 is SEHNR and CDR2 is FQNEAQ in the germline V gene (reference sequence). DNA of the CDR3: TGTGCCAGCAGCTCCCGACAGGGCGATGAGCAGTTCTTC. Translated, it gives CASSSRQGDEQFF.

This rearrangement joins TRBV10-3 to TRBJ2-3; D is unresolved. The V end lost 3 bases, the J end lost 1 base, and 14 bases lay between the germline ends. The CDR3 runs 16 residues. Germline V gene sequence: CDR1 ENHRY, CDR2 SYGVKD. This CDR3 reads CAISDSRAAGTDTQYF. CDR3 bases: TGTGCCATCAGTGACAGTCGAGCTGCTGGCACAGATACGCAGTATTTT.

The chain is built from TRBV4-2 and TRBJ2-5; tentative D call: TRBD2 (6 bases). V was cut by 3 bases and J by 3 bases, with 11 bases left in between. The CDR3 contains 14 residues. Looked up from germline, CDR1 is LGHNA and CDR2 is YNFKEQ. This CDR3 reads CASSQRLVKETQYF. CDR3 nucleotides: TGTGCCAGCAGCCAGAGACTAGTCAAAGAGACCCAGTACTTC.